The 15 T cell receptor beta chains below were found in one sample sequenced in a study of blood T cell repertoires in COVID-19. Produced via immunoSEQ multiplex PCR; TCRdb's table is partial and in-frame only. The sample lists about 400,000 clones, around 87% occurring once. The sample consisted of PBMCs or T cells enriched from blood (not recorded which). All receptors come from a woman aged 25 to 39 with acute COVID-19.

The chain recombines TRBV11-3 with TRBJ2-2; weak D call: TRBD1 (5 bases). CDR1 is SGHNT and CDR2 is YENEEA in the germline V gene. This CDR3 region has 17 residues. V was pared by 1 base and J by 3 bases, with 15 bases between. DNA for the CDR3: TGTGCCAGCAGCTTAGGCCCCCCCCCAGGGTACACCGGGGAGCTGTTTTTT. Protein sequence: CASSLGPPPGYTGELFF.

The chain recombines TRBV7-2 with TRBJ1-2; tentative D call: TRBD1 (5 bases). CDR1 is SGHTA, CDR2 FQGNSA, per germline. CDR3 size: 14 residues. V shed 1 base and J shed 2 bases, with 8 bases lying between them. The CDR3 DNA reads TGTGCCAGCAGCTTAGGGGCAGGGAACTATGGCTACACCTTC. Its protein is CASSLGAGNYGYTF. Supplemented by reference TRBV7-2 and TRBJ1-2, the full variable domain reads GAGVSQSPSNKVTEKGKDVELRCDPISGHTALYWYRQSLGQGLEFLIYFQGNSAPDKSGLPSDRFSAERTGGSVSTLTIQRTQQEDSAVYLCASSLGAGNYGYTFGSGTRLTVV.

This chain joins TRBV6-2 or TRBV6-3 and TRBJ2-7; D remains unclear. The CDR3 length is 14 residues. Germline-derived CDR1 and CDR2 are MNHEY and SVGEGT. V was pared by 3 bases and J by 0 bases, with 9 bases between. This CDR3 reads CASSYGQFSYEQYF. For the CDR3, the DNA is TGTGCCAGCAGTTATGGGCAGTTCTCCTACGAGCAGTACTTC.

The CDR3 DNA follows: TGTGCCAGTAGTATAGTCGGGGTATGGACTGAAGCTTTCTTT. Translation: CASSIVGVWTEAFF. V usage is TRBV19 and J usage is TRBJ1-1, with D hard to call. This CDR3 is built from 14 residues. Trimming removed 1 base from V and 5 bases from J, with 11 bases in between. In germline, CDR1 is LNHDA, CDR2 SQIVND (reference sequence). Together with reference TRBV19 and TRBJ1-1, the CDR3 gives the full variable domain: DGGITQSPKYLFRKEGQNVTLSCEQNLNHDAMYWYRQDPGQGLRLIYYSQIVNDFQKGDIAEGYSVSREKKESFPLTVTSAQKNPTAFYLCASSIVGVWTEAFFGQGTRLTVV.

This chain connects TRBV5-6 to TRBJ1-2; no reliable D call. This CDR3 region has 15 residues. Trimming shortened V by 5 bases and J by 1 base, and 15 bases separated the two germline ends. From germline, CDR1 is SGHDT and CDR2 YYEEEE. The CDR3 region is CASSQAGTLNYGYTF. The CDR3 bases are TGTGCCAGCAGTCAAGCAGGCACTCTTAACTATGGCTACACCTTC.

This clone occurred a few times. DNA of the CDR3: TGCGCCAGCAGCCCAACAGGGGGCGGTGAAGCTTTCTTT. Amino acid sequence: CASSPTGGGEAFF. The chain carries TRBV4-3 and TRBJ1-1; 9 nucleotides agree with TRBD1. From germline, CDR1 is LGHNA and CDR2 YSLEER. This CDR3 comprises 13 residues. J lost 7 bases, V lost 4 bases, and 4 bases had no gene match.

The chain combines TRBV11-2 with TRBJ2-7; D is possibly TRBD1 (6 bases). Trimming left V 5 bases short and J 2 bases short, with 16 bases between. CDR1 is SGHAT, CDR2 FQNNGV, per germline. CDR3 length: 15 residues. CDR3: CASSLRTVSTYEQYF. The CDR3 DNA is TGTGCCAGCAGCCTACGGACAGTCAGCACCTACGAGCAGTACTTC.

In the case of this clone: Its ends do not fully match the called genes, so a read error is possible. The rearrangement joins TRBV19 to TRBJ2-1, with D possibly TRBD2 on 6 matching bases. This CDR3 has 11 amino acids. Germline CDR1 is LNHDA and CDR2 is SQIVND (reference sequence). The CDR3, as DNA: TGTGCCAGTAGTTCACCGGGACTGTTGCTCTTC. This translates into CASSSPGLLLF.

The chain recombines TRBV4-2 with TRBJ2-1, with a possible D match to TRBD2 (6 bases). The CDR3 covers 17 residues. Germline V gene data show CDR1 as LGHNA and CDR2 as YNFKEQ. V lost 1 base and J 3 bases, leaving 16 bases between the germline ends. This chain's CDR3 is CASSQGVLGTGYNEQFF. DNA for the CDR3: TGTGCCAGCAGCCAAGGAGTCCTTGGGACTGGCTACAATGAGCAGTTCTTC.

V gene TRBV18 combines with J gene TRBJ2-3, with a tentative D call TRBD1 (6 bases). The CDR3 covers 13 residues. The V end was cut by 4 bases, the J end by 5 bases, with 10 bases between. The germline V gene encodes CDR1 KGHSH and CDR2 LQKENI. The CDR3 region is CASSQDSQDTQYF. CDR3 coding DNA: TGTGCCAGCTCACAGGACAGCCAAGATACGCAGTATTTT. Combining the CDR3 with reference TRBV18 and TRBJ2-3 gives the whole variable domain NAGVMQNPRHLVRRRGQEARLRCSPMKGHSHVYWYRQLPEEGLKFMVYLQKENIIDESGMPKERFSAEFPKEGPSILRIQQVVRGDSAAYFCASSQDSQDTQYFGPGTRLTVL.

The chain employs TRBV10-2 and TRBJ2-7, with D tentatively TRBD2 (6 bases). CDR3 length: 13 amino acids. Trimming took 8 bases from V and 2 from J, leaving 13 bases between them. The V gene's germline CDR1 is WSHSY and CDR2 SAAADI. The CDR3 loop is CASASGGTYEQYF. The CDR3, as DNA: TGCGCCAGCGCTTCCGGGGGAACCTACGAGCAGTACTTC.

This sequence joins TRBV15 and TRBJ1-3; tentatively, D is TRBD1 (5 bases). The V gene lost 3 bases and the J gene lost 3 bases, with 9 bases spanning the gap. The CDR3 totals 14 residues. The germline V gene encodes CDR1 LNHNV and CDR2 YYDKDF (reference sequence). DNA of the CDR3: TGTGCCACCAGCAGGGGGCTATATGGAAACACCATATATTTT. It encodes CATSRGLYGNTIYF.

The chain employs TRBV5-8 and TRBJ2-5; D is unclear. CDR3 size: 12 residues. Trimming pared 0 bases from V and 3 bases from J, leaving 3 bases between. The V gene's germline CDR1 is SGHTS and CDR2 YDEGEE. CDR3 sequence (DNA): TGTGCCAGCAGCTTGGGAGAAGAGACCCAGTACTTC. It encodes CASSLGEETQYF.

The V call is TRBV5-4, the J call TRBJ1-2; 7 bases are shared with TRBD1. CDR1 is SGHNT, CDR2 YYREEE, per germline (reference sequence). The CDR3 runs 15 residues. With V trimmed by 3 bases and J by 5 bases, 10 bases remained unmatched. The CDR3, as DNA: TGTGCCAGCAGCTCACTCGGACAGGTTTTTTATGGCTACACCTTC. Its translation: CASSSLGQVFYGYTF.

This clone has just a few counts. The chain employs TRBV21-1 and TRBJ2-7; the table calls TRBD1, which could not be checked here. TRBV21-1 is shown as a pseudogene. The CDR3 runs 19 residues. The CDR3 protein is CASSMYHDGWDRVLYEQYF. The CDR3 DNA reads TGTGCCAGCAGCATGTATCATGACGGTTGGGACAGGGTTCTCTACGAGCAGTACTTC.